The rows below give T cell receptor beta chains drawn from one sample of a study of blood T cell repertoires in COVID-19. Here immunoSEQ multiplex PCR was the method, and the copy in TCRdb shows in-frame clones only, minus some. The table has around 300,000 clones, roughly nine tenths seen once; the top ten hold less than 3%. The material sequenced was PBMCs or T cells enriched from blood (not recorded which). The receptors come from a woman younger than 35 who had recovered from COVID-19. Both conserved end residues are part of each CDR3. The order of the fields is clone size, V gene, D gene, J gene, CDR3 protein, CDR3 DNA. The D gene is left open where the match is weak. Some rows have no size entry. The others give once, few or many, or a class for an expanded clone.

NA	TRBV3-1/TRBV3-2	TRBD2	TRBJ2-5	CASSPRLAVKETQYF	TGTGCCAGCAGCCCCCGACTAGCGGTAAAAGAGACCCAGTACTTC
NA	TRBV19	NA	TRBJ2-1	CASSIEAAVYNEQFF	TGTGCCAGTAGTATAGAGGCGGCAGTATACAATGAGCAGTTCTTC
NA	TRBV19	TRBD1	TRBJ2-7	CASSPTGDNPYEQYF	TGTGCCAGTAGTCCGACAGGGGATAACCCTTACGAGCAGTACTTC
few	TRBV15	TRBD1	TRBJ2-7	CATSRYRDRGYEQYF	TGTGCCACCAGCAGATACCGGGACAGGGGTTACGAGCAGTACTTC
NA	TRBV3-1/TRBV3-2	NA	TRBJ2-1	CASSQAFVSVHEQFF	TGTGCCAGCAGCCAAGCATTCGTTAGCGTCCATGAGCAGTTCTTC
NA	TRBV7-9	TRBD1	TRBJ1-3	CASTWGQGSGNTIYF	TGTGCCAGCACCTGGGGACAGGGCTCTGGAAACACCATATATTTT
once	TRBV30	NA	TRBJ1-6	CAWSSTGFGGSYNSPLHF	TGTGCCTGGAGTAGCACAGGGTTTGGGGGCTCCTATAATTCACCCCTCCACTTT
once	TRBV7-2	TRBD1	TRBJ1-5	CASSPDRGLHQPQHF	TGTGCCAGCAGTCCGGACAGGGGGCTTCATCAGCCCCAGCATTTT
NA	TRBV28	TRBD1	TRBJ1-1	CASSFFGTGNTEAFF	TGTGCCAGCAGTTTTTTTGGGACAGGCAACACTGAAGCTTTCTTT
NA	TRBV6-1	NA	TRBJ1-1	CASSETRAPENTEAFF	TGTGCCAGCAGTGAAACGAGGGCTCCGGAGAACACTGAAGCTTTCTTT
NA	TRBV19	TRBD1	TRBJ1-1	CASRYRRGYNTEAFF	TGTGCCAGTAGATACCGCAGGGGGTACAACACTGAAGCTTTCTTT
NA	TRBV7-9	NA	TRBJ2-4	CASSLVPSPKNIQYF	TGTGCCAGCAGCTTAGTTCCTTCTCCCAAAAACATTCAGTACTTC
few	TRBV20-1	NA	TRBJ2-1	CSASPYGQRPGNEQFF	TGCAGTGCTAGTCCGTATGGACAGCGGCCTGGGAATGAGCAGTTCTTC
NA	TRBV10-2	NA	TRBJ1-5	CASKRGEGNQPQHF	TGCGCCAGCAAGCGGGGGGAGGGCAATCAGCCCCAGCATTTT
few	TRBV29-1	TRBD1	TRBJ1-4	CSVVTGRQEKLFF	TGCAGCGTGGTGACAGGGAGACAGGAAAAACTGTTTTTT
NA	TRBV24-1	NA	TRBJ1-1	CATSTGTPPEAFF	TGTGCCACCAGTACCGGGACTCCTCCTGAAGCTTTCTTT
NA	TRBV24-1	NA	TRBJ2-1	CATLNDVRDHDNEQFF	TGTGCCACCTTAAATGATGTGCGGGACCACGACAATGAGCAGTTCTTC
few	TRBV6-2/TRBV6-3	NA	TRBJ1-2	CASSYVARYGYTF	TGTGCCAGCAGTTACGTGGCCCGATATGGCTACACCTTC
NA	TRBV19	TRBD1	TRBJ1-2	CASRPPQGAPYGYTF	TGTGCCAGTAGACCCCCACAGGGGGCCCCCTATGGCTACACCTTC
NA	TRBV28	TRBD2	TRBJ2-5	CASSLAGVGTQYF	TGTGCCAGCAGTTTAGCGGGGGTCGGGACCCAGTACTTC
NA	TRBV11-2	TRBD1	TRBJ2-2	CASSLVTGGTGELFF	TGTGCCAGCAGCTTAGTCACAGGGGGAACCGGGGAGCTGTTTTTT
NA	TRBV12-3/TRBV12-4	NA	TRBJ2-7	CASSLATGYEQYF	TGTGCCAGCAGTTTAGCCACAGGGTACGAGCAGTACTTC